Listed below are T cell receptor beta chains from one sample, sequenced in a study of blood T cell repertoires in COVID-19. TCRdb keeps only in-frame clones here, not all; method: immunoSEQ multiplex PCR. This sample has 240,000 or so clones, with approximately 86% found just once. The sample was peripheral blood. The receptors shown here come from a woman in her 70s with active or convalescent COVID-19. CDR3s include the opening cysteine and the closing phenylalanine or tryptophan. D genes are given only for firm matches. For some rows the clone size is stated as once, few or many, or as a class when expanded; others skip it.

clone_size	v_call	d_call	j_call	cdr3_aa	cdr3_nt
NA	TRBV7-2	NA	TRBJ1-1	CASSGLRSTEAFF	TGTGCCAGCAGCGGCTTGCGGAGTACTGAAGCTTTCTTT
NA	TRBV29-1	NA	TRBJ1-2	CSVVVRPNYGYTF	TGCAGCGTTGTCGTCAGGCCTAACTATGGCTACACCTTC
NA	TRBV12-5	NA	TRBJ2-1	CASADRTAIERGVAVFF	TGTGCTAGTGCCGACCGGACTGCAATTGAACGCGGGGTAGCGGTTTTCTTC
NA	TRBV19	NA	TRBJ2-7	CASSIGLTPLDEQYF	TGTGCCAGTAGTATCGGACTTACCCCCCTCGACGAGCAGTACTTC
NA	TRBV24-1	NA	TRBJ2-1	CATGKIRGEQFF	TGTGCCACCGGGAAAATCCGGGGTGAGCAGTTCTTC
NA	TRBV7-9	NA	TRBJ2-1	CASSLKGPAYNEQFF	TGTGCCAGCAGCTTAAAGGGGCCCGCTTACAATGAGCAGTTCTTC
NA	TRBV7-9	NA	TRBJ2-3	CASSRQSGNAQRTDTQYF	TGTGCCAGCAGCCGACAGAGTGGTAATGCGCAGCGCACAGATACGCAGTATTTT
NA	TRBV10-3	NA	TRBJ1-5	CAISDTKEGRNQPQHF	TGTGCCATCAGTGATACCAAAGAGGGAAGGAATCAGCCCCAGCATTTT
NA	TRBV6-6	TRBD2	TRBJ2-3	CASSQTRGVGTDTQYF	TGTGCCAGCAGCCAGACCCGGGGGGTCGGGACAGATACGCAGTATTTT
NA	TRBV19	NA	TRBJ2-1	CASTSPLGHRAYNEQFF	TGTGCCAGTACCTCTCCCCTCGGCCACAGGGCTTACAATGAGCAGTTCTTC
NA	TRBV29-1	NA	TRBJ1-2	CSARRGATYGYTF	TGCAGCGCCCGTCGGGGGGCCACCTATGGCTACACCTTC
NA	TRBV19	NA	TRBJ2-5	CASSIRVGPAETQYF	TGTGCCAGTAGTATCCGGGTAGGCCCCGCGGAGACCCAGTACTTC
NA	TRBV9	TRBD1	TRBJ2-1	CASSARDRGLNEQFF	TGTGCCAGCAGCGCCCGGGACAGGGGCCTGAATGAGCAGTTCTTC
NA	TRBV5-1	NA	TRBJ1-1	CASSSEAFF	TGCGCCAGCAGCTCAGAAGCTTTCTTT
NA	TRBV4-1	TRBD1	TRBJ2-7	CASSQGGQGPGYEQYF	TGCGCCAGCAGCCAAGGGGGACAGGGTCCGGGTTACGAGCAGTACTTC
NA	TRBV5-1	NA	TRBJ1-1	CASNGLNTEAFF	TGCGCCAGCAATGGGCTAAACACTGAAGCTTTCTTT
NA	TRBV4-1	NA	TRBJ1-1	CASSLGVNTEAFF	TGCGCCAGCAGCCTCGGAGTCAACACTGAAGCTTTCTTT
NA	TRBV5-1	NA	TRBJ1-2	CASSLATAGNYGYTF	TGCGCCAGCAGCTTGGCCACGGCAGGGAACTATGGCTACACCTTC
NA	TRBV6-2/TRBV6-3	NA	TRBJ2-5	CASSLGEKGTQYF	TGTGCCAGCAGCCTCGGAGAGAAAGGGACCCAGTACTTC
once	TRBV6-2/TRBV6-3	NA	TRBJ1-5	CASSTTGFSKGWVNQPQHF	TGTGCCAGCAGTACAACAGGGTTCAGTAAGGGTTGGGTAAATCAGCCCCAGCATTTT
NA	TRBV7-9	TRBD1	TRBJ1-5	CASSQGQRGQPQHF	TGTGCCAGCAGCCAGGGACAGAGGGGCCAGCCCCAGCATTTT
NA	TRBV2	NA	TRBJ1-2	CASCQDKRPALLYGYTF	TGTGCCAGCTGTCAGGACAAAAGGCCTGCGTTACTCTATGGCTACACCTTC
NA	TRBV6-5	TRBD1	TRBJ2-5	CATKPTGVETQYF	TGTGCCACTAAACCCACAGGGGTGGAGACCCAGTACTTC
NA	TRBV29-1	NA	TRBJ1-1	CSVLTGFPEAFF	TGCAGCGTGCTCACAGGGTTTCCTGAAGCTTTCTTT
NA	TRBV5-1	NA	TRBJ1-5	CASSLEGVVNQPQHF	TGCGCCAGCAGCTTGGAGGGGGTTGTCAATCAGCCCCAGCATTTT
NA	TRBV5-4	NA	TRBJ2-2	CASSPGVGELFF	TGTGCCAGCAGCCCGGGTGTCGGGGAGCTGTTTTTT
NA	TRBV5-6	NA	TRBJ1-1	CASSLSRRGTEAFF	TGTGCCAGCAGCCTTTCTCGACGGGGCACTGAAGCTTTCTTT
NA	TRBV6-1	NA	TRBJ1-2	CASSDQGYGNTF	TGTGCCAGCAGTGATCAGGGTTATGGTAACACCTTC
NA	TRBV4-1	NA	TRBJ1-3	CASSQPRGTGNTIYF	TGCGCCAGCAGCCAGCCTAGAGGGACTGGAAACACCATATATTTT
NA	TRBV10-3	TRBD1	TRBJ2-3	CAISWDRSRDTQYF	TGTGCCATCAGTTGGGACAGGAGCAGAGATACGCAGTATTTT
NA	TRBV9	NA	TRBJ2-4	CASSGSENIQYF	TGTGCCAGCAGCGGCTCGGAAAACATTCAGTACTTC
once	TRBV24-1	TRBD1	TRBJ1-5	CATSKTGSNQPQHF	TGTGCCACCAGTAAGACAGGGAGCAATCAGCCCCAGCATTTT
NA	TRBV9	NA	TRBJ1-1	CASSAWGGSRTEAFF	TGTGCCAGCAGCGCCTGGGGAGGGTCACGTACTGAAGCTTTCTTT
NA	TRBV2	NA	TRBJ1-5	CASRQNINQPQHF	TGTGCCAGCAGACAAAATATCAATCAGCCCCAGCATTTT
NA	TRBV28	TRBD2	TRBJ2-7	CASGLAGGAYEQYF	TGTGCCAGCGGGCTAGCGGGGGGGGCCTACGAGCAGTACTTC
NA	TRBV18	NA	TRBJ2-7	CASSPGTGPLPYEQYF	TGTGCCAGCTCACCGGGTACGGGTCCCCTCCCCTACGAGCAGTACTTC
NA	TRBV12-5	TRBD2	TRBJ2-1	CASGLVLTSGGSSYNEQFF	TGCGCTAGTGGTTTGGTATTAACTAGCGGGGGGAGCTCCTACAATGAGCAGTTCTTC